The 5 T cell receptor beta chains in this list originate from one sample, sequenced in a study of T-cell memory formation after mild COVID-19 (dated by TCRdb to the early 2020s). The library came from 5' RACE. Sequencing instrument: Illumina NovaSeq 6000. Clones were called with MiXCR by TCRdb after fastp trimmed the public reads at Q25, and only in-frame beta chains were retained. Identical CDR3 proteins give one entry, which carries the most common genes and DNA. The sample contains a few hundred thousand distinct CDR3 sequences, nearly 25% of them found a single time. The top ten hold about 12% of the sample. Sequencing used PBMCs or a T cell subset sorted from them (not recorded which). The source is an adult woman who had mild COVID-19 (a few samples of this study predate the infection). The sample titles of this study are shuffled in the database, so cell type and time point are left out; the donor was told from shared clones.

This clonotype was detected a few times. The J gene is TRBJ1-1, the V gene TRBV6-2 or TRBV6-3; D uncertain. Between the trimmed V and J ends, which lost 7 bases and 1 base, there was a span of 16 bases. The CDR3 is 15 amino acids. The germline V gene encodes CDR1 MNHEY and CDR2 SVGEGT. CDR3 loop: CASTQPSIRNTEAFF. In DNA, the CDR3 is TGTGCCAGCACTCAGCCGTCAATTCGGAACACTGAAGCTTTCTTT.

In its sample, this clonotype was seen a few times. The CDR3 here is CSAKSGSGSGANVLTF. CDR3 DNA: TGCAGTGCTAAATCCGGGAGTGGCTCTGGGGCCAACGTCCTGACTTTC. The chain joins TRBV20-1 to TRBJ2-6, with a tentative D call TRBD2 (6 bases). Germline lookup yields CDR1 DFQATT and CDR2 SNEGSKA (reference sequence). The CDR3 contains 16 residues. Trimming took 4 bases from V and 0 from J, leaving 13 bases between them.

This clonotype was observed a few times. CDR3 region: CASLDTEEADTQYF. The CDR3 region has the DNA TGTGCCAGCCTCGACACGGAGGAGGCAGATACGCAGTATTTT. V usage is TRBV12-3 or TRBV12-4 and J usage is TRBJ2-3; possibly TRBD2 for D (5 bases). The CDR3 consists of 14 residues. Trimming took 8 bases from V and 4 from J, leaving 16 bases between them.

The chain couples TRBV5-1 to TRBJ1-5; D ambiguous. This CDR3 is 13 amino acids long. V was shortened by 2 bases and J by 3 bases, with 6 bases between the two germline ends. The germline V gene encodes CDR1 SGHRS and CDR2 YFSETQ. CDR3 sequence: CASSFFPNQPQHF. The CDR3 DNA is TGCGCCAGCAGCTTTTTTCCCAATCAGCCCCAGCATTTT.

The V call is TRBV3-1, the J call TRBJ2-1; 12 bases fit TRBD2. With V trimmed by 0 bases and J by 4 bases, 7 bases remained unmatched. Looked up from germline, CDR1 is LGHDT and CDR2 is YNNKEL (reference sequence). CDR3 length: 18 residues. This CDR3 is CASSQEGLAGGSYNEQFF. CDR3 coding DNA: TGTGCCAGCAGCCAAGAGGGGCTAGCGGGAGGGTCGTACAATGAGCAGTTCTTC.